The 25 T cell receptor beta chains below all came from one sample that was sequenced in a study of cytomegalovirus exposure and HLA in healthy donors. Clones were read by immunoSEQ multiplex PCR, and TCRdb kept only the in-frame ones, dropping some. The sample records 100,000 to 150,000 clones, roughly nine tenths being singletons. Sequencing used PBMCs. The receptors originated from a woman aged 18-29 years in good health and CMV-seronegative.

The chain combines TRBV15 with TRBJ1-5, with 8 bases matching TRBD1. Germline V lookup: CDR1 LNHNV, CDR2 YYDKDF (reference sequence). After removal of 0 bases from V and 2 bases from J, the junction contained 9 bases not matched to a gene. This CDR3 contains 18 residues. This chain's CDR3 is CATSRDLISGQGNQPQHF. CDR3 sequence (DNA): TGTGCCACCAGCAGAGATCTCATTTCGGGACAGGGCAATCAGCCCCAGCATTTT.

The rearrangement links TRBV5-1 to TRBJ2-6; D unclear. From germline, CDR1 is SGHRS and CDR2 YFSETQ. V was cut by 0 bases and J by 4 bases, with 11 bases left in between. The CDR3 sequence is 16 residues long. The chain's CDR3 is CASSLVVTLGANVLTF. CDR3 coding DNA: TGCGCCAGCAGCTTGGTGGTGACACTCGGGGCCAACGTCCTGACTTTC.

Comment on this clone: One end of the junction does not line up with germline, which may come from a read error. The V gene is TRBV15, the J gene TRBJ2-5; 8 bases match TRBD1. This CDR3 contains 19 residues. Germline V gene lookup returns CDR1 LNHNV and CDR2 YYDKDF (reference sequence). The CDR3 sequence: CATGRQRAPGRGLQETQYF. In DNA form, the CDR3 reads TGTGCCACCGGCAGACAGAGGGCCCCGGGCAGGGGGCTTCAAGAGACCCAGTACTTC.

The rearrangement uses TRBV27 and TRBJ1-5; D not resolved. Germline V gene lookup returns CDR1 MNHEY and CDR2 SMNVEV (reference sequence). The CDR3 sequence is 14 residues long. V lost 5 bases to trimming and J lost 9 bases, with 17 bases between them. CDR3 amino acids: CASSAAGSTRPQHF. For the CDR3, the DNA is TGTGCCAGCAGTGCGGCCGGGAGCACAAGGCCCCAGCATTTT.

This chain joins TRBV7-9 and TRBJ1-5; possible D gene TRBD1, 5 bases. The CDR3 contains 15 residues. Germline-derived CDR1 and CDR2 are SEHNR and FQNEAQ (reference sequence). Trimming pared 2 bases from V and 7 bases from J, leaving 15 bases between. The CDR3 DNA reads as TGTGCCAGCAGCTTACCGGGGGAGAATATGCAGCCCCAGCATTTT. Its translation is CASSLPGENMQPQHF.

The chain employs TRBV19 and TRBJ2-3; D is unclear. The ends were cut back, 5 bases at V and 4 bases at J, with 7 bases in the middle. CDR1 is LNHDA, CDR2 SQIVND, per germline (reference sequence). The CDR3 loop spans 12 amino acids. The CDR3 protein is CASSLVADTQYF. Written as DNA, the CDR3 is TGTGCCAGTAGTCTAGTCGCAGATACGCAGTATTTT.

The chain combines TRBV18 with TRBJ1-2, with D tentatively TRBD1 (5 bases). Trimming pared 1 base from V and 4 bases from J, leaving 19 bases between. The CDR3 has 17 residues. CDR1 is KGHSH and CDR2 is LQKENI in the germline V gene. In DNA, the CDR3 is TGTGCCAGCTCACCACGTACTCGCCAGGGAAGACCCTATGGCTACACCTTC. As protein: CASSPRTRQGRPYGYTF.

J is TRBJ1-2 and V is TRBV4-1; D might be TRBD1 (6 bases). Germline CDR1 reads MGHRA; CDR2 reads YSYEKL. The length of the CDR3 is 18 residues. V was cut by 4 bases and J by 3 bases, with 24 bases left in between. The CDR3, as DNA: TGCGCCAGCAGCCTCCCATCAGGGCCGGGAGGGGGGGACTATGGCTACACCTTC. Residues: CASSLPSGPGGGDYGYTF.

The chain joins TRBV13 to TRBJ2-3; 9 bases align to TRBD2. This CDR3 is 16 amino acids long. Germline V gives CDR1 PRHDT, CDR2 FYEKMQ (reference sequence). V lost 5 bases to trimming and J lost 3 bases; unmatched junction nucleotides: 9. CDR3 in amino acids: CASSTTGTSFTDTQYF. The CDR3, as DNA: TGTGCCAGCAGCACAACCGGGACTAGCTTTACAGATACGCAGTATTTT.

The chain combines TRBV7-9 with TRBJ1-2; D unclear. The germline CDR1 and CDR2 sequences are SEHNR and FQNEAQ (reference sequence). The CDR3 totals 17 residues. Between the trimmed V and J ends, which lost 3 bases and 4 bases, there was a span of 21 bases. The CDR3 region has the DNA TGTGCCAGCAGCTTCCCCCCCAAGGAACAGACCCTCTATGGCTACACCTTC. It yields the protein CASSFPPKEQTLYGYTF.

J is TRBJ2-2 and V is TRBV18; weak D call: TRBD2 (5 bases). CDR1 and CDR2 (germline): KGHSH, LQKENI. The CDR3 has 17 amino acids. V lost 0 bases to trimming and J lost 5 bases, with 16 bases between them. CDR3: CASSPPTSVGRTGELFF. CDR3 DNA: TGTGCCAGCTCACCACCTACGTCGGTAGGGAGAACCGGGGAGCTGTTTTTT.

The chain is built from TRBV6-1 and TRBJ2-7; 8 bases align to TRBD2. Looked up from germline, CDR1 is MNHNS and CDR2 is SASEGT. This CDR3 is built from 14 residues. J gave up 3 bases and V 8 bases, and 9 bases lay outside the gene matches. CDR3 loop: CASWAGGSFYEQYF. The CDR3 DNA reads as TGTGCCAGCTGGGCGGGAGGCTCTTTCTACGAGCAGTACTTC.

CDR3 region: CASSVRSMNTEAFF. The CDR3 DNA is TGCGCCAGCAGTGTCAGGTCCATGAACACTGAAGCTTTCTTT. This chain links TRBV23-1 with TRBJ1-1; D not certain. TRBV23-1 is classed as an ORF, of uncertain function. The CDR3 is 14 residues long. Between the trimmed V and J ends, which lost 5 bases and 0 bases, there was a span of 10 bases.

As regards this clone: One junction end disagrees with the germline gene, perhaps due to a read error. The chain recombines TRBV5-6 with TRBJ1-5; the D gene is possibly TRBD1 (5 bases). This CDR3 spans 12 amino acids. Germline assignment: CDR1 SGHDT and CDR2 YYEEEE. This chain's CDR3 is CASNLLGGPQHF. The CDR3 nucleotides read TGTGCCAGCAACTTGTTGGGGGGGCCCCAGCATTTT.

CDR3 amino acids: CASSRDRSNEKLFF. Written as DNA, the CDR3 is TGTGCCAGTAGCCGGGACAGGAGTAATGAAAAACTGTTTTTT. J is TRBJ1-4 and V is TRBV19; 8 positions match TRBD1. This CDR3 region has 14 residues. After removal of 6 bases from V and 4 bases from J, the junction contained 4 bases not matched to a gene. CDR1 is LNHDA, CDR2 SQIVND, per germline (reference sequence).

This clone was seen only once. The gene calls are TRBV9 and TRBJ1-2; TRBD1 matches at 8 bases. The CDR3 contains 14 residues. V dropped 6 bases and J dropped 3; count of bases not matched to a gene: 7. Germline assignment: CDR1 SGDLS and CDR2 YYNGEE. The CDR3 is CASTPGGGDYGYTF. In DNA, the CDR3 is TGTGCCAGCACCCCAGGGGGCGGCGACTATGGCTACACCTTC.

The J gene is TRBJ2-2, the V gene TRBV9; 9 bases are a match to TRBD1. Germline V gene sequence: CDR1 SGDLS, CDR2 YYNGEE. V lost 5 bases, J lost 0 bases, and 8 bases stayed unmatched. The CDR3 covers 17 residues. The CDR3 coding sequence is TGTGCCAGCAGTGACCTCCGACAGGGGGCGAACACCGGGGAGCTGTTTTTT. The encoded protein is CASSDLRQGANTGELFF.

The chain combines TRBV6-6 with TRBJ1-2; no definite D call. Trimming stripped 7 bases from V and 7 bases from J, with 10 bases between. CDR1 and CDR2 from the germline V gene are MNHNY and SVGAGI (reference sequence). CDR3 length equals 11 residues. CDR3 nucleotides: TGTGCCAGCACCGAACGGGGTGGCTACACCTTC. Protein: CASTERGGYTF.

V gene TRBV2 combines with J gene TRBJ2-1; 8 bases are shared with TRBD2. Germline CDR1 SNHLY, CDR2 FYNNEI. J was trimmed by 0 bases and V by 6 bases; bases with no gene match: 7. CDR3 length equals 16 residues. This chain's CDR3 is CASRGGLDSSYNEQFF. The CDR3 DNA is TGTGCCAGCAGAGGGGGACTAGACAGCTCCTACAATGAGCAGTTCTTC.

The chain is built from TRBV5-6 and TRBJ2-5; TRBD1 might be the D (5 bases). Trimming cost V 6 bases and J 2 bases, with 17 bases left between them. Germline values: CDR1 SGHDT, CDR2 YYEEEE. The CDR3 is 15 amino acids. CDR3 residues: CASTFFGAGQETQYF. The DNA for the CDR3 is TGTGCCAGCACCTTTTTTGGGGCCGGGCAAGAGACCCAGTACTTC.

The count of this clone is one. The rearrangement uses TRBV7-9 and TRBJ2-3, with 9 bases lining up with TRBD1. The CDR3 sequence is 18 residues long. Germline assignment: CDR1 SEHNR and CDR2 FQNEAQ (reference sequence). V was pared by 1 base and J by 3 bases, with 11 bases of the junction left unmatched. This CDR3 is CASSLVSRPGQGTDTQYF. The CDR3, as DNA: TGTGCCAGCAGCTTAGTTTCGAGGCCGGGACAGGGTACAGATACGCAGTATTTT. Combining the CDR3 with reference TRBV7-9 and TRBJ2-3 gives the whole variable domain DTGVSQNPRHKITKRGQNVTFRCDPISEHNRLYWYRQTLGQGPEFLTYFQNEAQLEKSRLLSDRFSAERPKGSFSTLEIQRTEQGDSAMYLCASSLVSRPGQGTDTQYFGPGTRLTVL.

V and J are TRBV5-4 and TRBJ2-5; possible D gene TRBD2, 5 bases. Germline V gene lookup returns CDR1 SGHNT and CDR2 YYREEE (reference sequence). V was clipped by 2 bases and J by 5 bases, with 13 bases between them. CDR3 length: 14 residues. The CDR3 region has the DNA TGTGCCAGCAGCTTCGGGGATCCTAGGGAGACCCAGTACTTC. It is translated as CASSFGDPRETQYF.

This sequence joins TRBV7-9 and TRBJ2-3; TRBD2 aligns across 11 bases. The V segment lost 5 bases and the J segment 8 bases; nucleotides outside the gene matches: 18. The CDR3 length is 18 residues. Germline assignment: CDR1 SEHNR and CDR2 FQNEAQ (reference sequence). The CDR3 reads CASSPQETSGNSRGTQYF. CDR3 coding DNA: TGTGCCAGCAGCCCTCAGGAGACTAGCGGGAATTCACGGGGTACGCAGTATTTT. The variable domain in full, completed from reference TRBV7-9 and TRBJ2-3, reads DTGVSQNPRHKITKRGQNVTFRCDPISEHNRLYWYRQTLGQGPEFLTYFQNEAQLEKSRLLSDRFSAERPKGSFSTLEIQRTEQGDSAMYLCASSPQETSGNSRGTQYFGPGTRLTVL.

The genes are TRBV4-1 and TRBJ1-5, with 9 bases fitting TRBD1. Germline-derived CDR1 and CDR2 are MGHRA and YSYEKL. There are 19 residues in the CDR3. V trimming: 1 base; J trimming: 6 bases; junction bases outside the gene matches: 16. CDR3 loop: CASSQGYGTGLFVSQPQHF. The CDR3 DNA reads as TGCGCCAGCAGCCAAGGTTACGGGACAGGGTTGTTTGTTAGTCAGCCCCAGCATTTT.

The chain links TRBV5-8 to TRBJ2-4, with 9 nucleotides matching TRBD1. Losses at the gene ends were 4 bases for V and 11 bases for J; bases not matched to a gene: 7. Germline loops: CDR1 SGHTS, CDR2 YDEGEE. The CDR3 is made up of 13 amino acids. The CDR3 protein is CASSRGTGRVQYF. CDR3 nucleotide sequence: TGTGCCAGCAGCAGGGGGACAGGGAGGGTTCAGTACTTC.